The clone carrying this T cell receptor (beta chain) was detected once. The sample comes from a study of blood T cell repertoires in COVID-19. The overall study: Spain, Italy and the United States supplied samples that represented acute and convalescent COVID-19.

V lost 2 bases and J lost 5; bases outside the gene matches: 10. CDR3 length equals 16 residues. CDR1 is GTSNPN and CDR2 is SVGIG in the germline V gene (reference sequence). Profiled with immunoSEQ multiplex PCR; TCRdb holds only in-frame clones, not every one. The sample gives 100,000 to 150,000 clones, about nine tenths of which show up once; around 4% is in the top ten. Sequenced: peripheral blood. The sequence was obtained from a man aged 40-55 years with acute or convalescent COVID-19. The chain links TRBV30 to TRBJ2-7; the match to TRBD2 covers 12 bases. CDR3 bases: TGTGCCTGGAGTCCCCGGGCTAGCGGGAGGGTCCACGAGCAGTACTTC. It yields the protein CAWSPRASGRVHEQYF.